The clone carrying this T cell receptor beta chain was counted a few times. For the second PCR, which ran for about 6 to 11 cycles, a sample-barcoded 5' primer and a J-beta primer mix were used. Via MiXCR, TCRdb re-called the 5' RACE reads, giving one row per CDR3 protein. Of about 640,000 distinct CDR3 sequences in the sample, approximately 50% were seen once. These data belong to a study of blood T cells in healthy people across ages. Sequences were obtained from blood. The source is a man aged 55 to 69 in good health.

The CDR3 loop is CASSSRIPYEQYF. The DNA of the CDR3 is TGTGCCAGCAGTTCACGAATCCCGTACGAGCAGTACTTC. This chain joins TRBV28 and TRBJ2-7; D gene ambiguous. Germline V gene lookup returns CDR1 MDHEN and CDR2 SYDVKM. The CDR3 consists of 13 residues. V lost 4 bases to trimming and J lost 4 bases, with 11 bases between them.